These 17 T cell receptor beta chains were sequenced from one sample in a study of naive and memory T cell subsets. The beta constant-region primer was an equimolar mix of two oligonucleotides covering TRBC1 and TRBC2. A single record per CDR3 protein comes from TCRdb applying MiXCR to the UMI-ligation and nested PCR reads. The sample holds about 150,000 distinct CDR3 sequences, around 15% seen once. The sequenced sample consisted of naive CD4+ T cells from blood. Receptors were obtained from a human donor in good health.

This clonotype appeared many times. The chain couples TRBV28 to TRBJ2-4; 10 bases match TRBD1. V trimming: 5 bases; J trimming: 6 bases; junction bases outside the gene matches: 7. The germline V gene encodes CDR1 MDHEN and CDR2 SYDVKM. This CDR3 region has 15 residues. CDR3 sequence reads: CASSPRTGGGNIQYF. CDR3 sequence (DNA): TGTGCCAGCAGTCCCCGGACAGGGGGTGGAAACATTCAGTACTTC.

This clonotype came up a few times. This chain connects TRBV7-3 to TRBJ1-6; possible D gene TRBD1, 5 bases. V gave up 3 bases and J gave up 7 bases, with 10 bases separating them. The CDR3 contains 14 residues. Germline CDR1 SGHTA, CDR2 FQGTGA. The CDR3 here is CASSFQTENSPLHF. Here the CDR3 DNA reads TGTGCCAGCAGCTTTCAGACAGAAAATTCACCCCTCCACTTT.

This chain uses TRBV20-1 with TRBJ2-7, with D tentatively TRBD1 (6 bases). Trimming removed 2 bases from V and 1 base from J, with 21 bases in between. Germline V gene lookup returns CDR1 DFQATT and CDR2 SNEGSKA (reference sequence). This CDR3 spans 17 amino acids. CDR3 nucleotide sequence: TGCAGTGCTAGACCCCTCCAACCGGGACACCGATCCTACGAGCAGTACTTC. Its translation: CSARPLQPGHRSYEQYF.

The V call is TRBV7-2, the J call TRBJ1-2; maybe TRBD1 (5 bases). V gave up 5 bases and J gave up 2 bases, with 21 bases separating them. Germline V gene sequence: CDR1 SGHTA, CDR2 FQGNSA. This CDR3 comprises 17 residues. Here the CDR3 DNA reads TGTGCCAGCAGCCGGGGGGGGGGTTACGGCAGGAACTATGGCTACACCTTC. It specifies CASSRGGGYGRNYGYTF.

The rearrangement joins TRBV27 to TRBJ1-2; D might be TRBD1 (5 bases). Trimming pared 9 bases from V and 3 bases from J, leaving 14 bases between. This CDR3 is 13 amino acids long. The germline V gene has CDR1 MNHEY and CDR2 SMNVEV (reference sequence). CDR3 loop: CASREGTYYGYTF. DNA of the CDR3: TGTGCCAGTCGGGAGGGGACCTACTATGGCTACACCTTC.

J is TRBJ2-7 and V is TRBV14, with D possibly being TRBD2 (5 bases). The germline V gene encodes CDR1 SGHDN and CDR2 FVKESK. V gave up 4 bases and J gave up 2 bases, with 12 bases separating them. The CDR3 is 14 amino acids. The CDR3 DNA sequence: TGTGCCAGCAGCCCAGGACTGGTCCCCTACGAGCAGTACTTC. It yields the protein CASSPGLVPYEQYF.

The rearrangement uses TRBV30 and TRBJ1-2; a weak D match, TRBD1 (5 bases). The germline V and J ends were trimmed by 2 bases and 1 base, with 8 bases remaining between them. The CDR3 has 13 residues. CDR1 GTSNPN and CDR2 SVGIG come from the germline V gene (reference sequence). The CDR3 loop reads CAWSPDSNYGYTF. For the CDR3, the DNA is TGTGCCTGGAGTCCTGACAGTAACTATGGCTACACCTTC.

A few counts support this clonotype. This rearrangement joins TRBV10-3 to TRBJ2-1, with D possibly being TRBD2 (5 bases). Trimming pared 2 bases from V and 7 bases from J, leaving 12 bases between. This CDR3 has 14 residues. Germline V gene data show CDR1 as ENHRY and CDR2 as SYGVKD. The CDR3 coding sequence is TGTGCCATCAGTGAGGGAGGAATGCGTAATGAGCAGTTCTTC. Encoded protein: CAISEGGMRNEQFF.

This clonotype showed up just a few times. The rearrangement links TRBV7-2 to TRBJ2-1; D perhaps matches TRBD2 (6 bases). This CDR3 is built from 15 residues. V lost 2 bases and J 2 bases, leaving 10 bases between the germline ends. CDR1 is SGHTA and CDR2 is FQGNSA in the germline V gene. DNA of the CDR3: TGTGCCAGCAGCTTAATGGGCGGGACCTACAATGAGCAGTTCTTC. Protein sequence: CASSLMGGTYNEQFF.

The rearrangement links TRBV24-1 to TRBJ2-5; the D gene is possibly TRBD2 (6 bases). This CDR3 is 14 amino acids long. Trimming cost V 2 bases and J 5 bases, with 11 bases left between them. Germline assignment: CDR1 KGHDR and CDR2 SFDVKD. The DNA for the CDR3 is TGTGCCACCAGTGATTACGGGAGTTATGAGACCCAGTACTTC. As protein: CATSDYGSYETQYF.

This clonotype has a handful of counts. The genes are TRBV28 and TRBJ2-2; no reliable D call. Germline CDR1 MDHEN, CDR2 SYDVKM. The CDR3 spans 13 residues. Trimming took off 6 bases at V and 0 bases at J, with 5 bases between the two ends. The CDR3 region has the DNA TGTGCCAGCAGGAAAACGAACACCGGGGAGCTGTTTTTT. Residues: CASRKTNTGELFF. The full variable domain, with the rest looked up from reference TRBV28 and TRBJ2-2, is DVKVTQSSRYLVKRTGEKVFLECVQDMDHENMFWYRQDPGLGLRLIYFSYDVKMKEKGDIPEGYSVSREKKERFSLILESASTNQTSMYLCASRKTNTGELFFGEGSRLTVL.

There are a few counts of this clonotype. The chain links TRBV5-1 to TRBJ2-3, with 8 bases lining up with TRBD1. J gave up 4 bases and V 6 bases, and 7 bases lay outside the gene matches. The CDR3 extends over 14 amino acids. CDR1 and CDR2 from the germline V gene are SGHRS and YFSETQ. The CDR3 DNA follows: TGCGCCAGCATGCCGCAGGGGGCGTCAGATACGCAGTATTTT. Amino acids: CASMPQGASDTQYF.

The chain couples TRBV10-2 to TRBJ1-5; TRBD1 might be the D (5 bases). CDR3 length: 13 residues. V shed 7 bases and J shed 7 bases, with 14 bases lying between them. CDR1 is WSHSY and CDR2 is SAAADI in the germline V gene. The CDR3 nucleotides are TGCGCCAGCACGCGGCAGGGAGGCCAGCCCCAGCATTTT. Translated: CASTRQGGQPQHF.

The chain recombines TRBV27 with TRBJ2-1; possible D gene TRBD1, 5 bases. The CDR3 runs 15 residues. Between the trimmed V and J ends, which lost 4 bases and 0 bases, there was a span of 10 bases. Germline CDR1 is MNHEY and CDR2 is SMNVEV (reference sequence). CDR3 nucleotide sequence: TGTGCCAGCAGTTCACCTCAGGGCTCCTACAATGAGCAGTTCTTC. Residues: CASSSPQGSYNEQFF.

This clonotype was counted only a few times. The gene calls are TRBV12-5 and TRBJ2-5; no clear D. The CDR3 loop spans 13 amino acids. Trimming shortened V by 5 bases and J by 3 bases, and 10 bases separated the two germline ends. Germline lookup yields CDR1 LGHNT and CDR2 FRNRAP. Here the CDR3 reads CASGPEAEETQYF. The CDR3 bases are TGTGCTAGTGGTCCGGAAGCCGAAGAGACCCAGTACTTC.

V gene TRBV14 combines with J gene TRBJ2-2; 16 nucleotides line up with TRBD2. The CDR3 is made up of 18 amino acids. Trimming cost V 5 bases and J 6 bases; bases outside gene matches: 9. CDR1 and CDR2 (germline): SGHDN, FVKESK. The CDR3 loop reads CASSKTSGTSGRAGELFF. DNA for the CDR3: TGTGCCAGCAGCAAGACTTCCGGGACTAGCGGGAGGGCCGGGGAGCTGTTTTTT.

This clonotype has just a few counts. The chain is built from TRBV5-1 and TRBJ2-3, with TRBD2 identical over 14 bases. The CDR3 is 15 amino acids. CDR1 and CDR2 (germline): SGHRS, YFSETQ. V dropped 9 bases and J dropped 4; count of bases not matched to a gene: 7. CDR3 loop: CATRLAGGPSDTQYF. The CDR3, as DNA: TGCGCCACCAGACTAGCGGGAGGGCCATCAGATACGCAGTATTTT.